This TCR beta chain is from a study of blood T cells in healthy people across ages. Donors each provided about 9.5 milliliters of peripheral blood. For the second PCR, which ran for roughly 6 to 12 cycles, a sample-barcoded 5' primer and a J-beta primer mix were used. Using its own MiXCR run on the 5' RACE reads, TCRdb lists one record per CDR3 protein. This table has more than 1,400,000 distinct CDR3 sequences, 40% to 50% appearing once. CDR1 and CDR2 (germline): LGHNA, YNFKEQ. The CDR3 loop spans 17 amino acids. The sequence came from a woman under 30 in good health. Sequences were obtained from blood. The rearrangement joins TRBV4-2 to TRBJ2-5, with 9 nucleotides matching TRBD2. The end of the DNA fits TRBJ2-4 better, so the J call may be wrong. The CDR3 coding sequence is TGTGCCAGCAGCCAAGGGATAGCGGGAGAGGGGAGGGACATTCAGTACTTC. The encoded protein is CASSQGIAGEGRDIQYF.